This T cell receptor (beta chain) originates from a study of blood T cells in healthy people across ages. Trimming pared 0 bases from V and 3 bases from J, leaving 14 bases between. The length of the CDR3 is 16 residues. Looked up from germline, CDR1 is MNHEY and CDR2 is SMNVEV (reference sequence). The use of a sample-barcoded 5' primer and a J-beta primer mix characterized a second PCR of roughly 7 to 12 cycles. TCRdb ran MiXCR on the 5' RACE reads and lists one entry per CDR3 protein. The data hold some 290,000 distinct CDR3 sequences, with around 27% observed a single time. Source material: blood. The rearrangement links TRBV27 to TRBJ1-2; D not certain. This TCR came from a woman in her 70s in good health. CDR3 protein: CASSLSSGQDYYGYTF. The CDR3 DNA follows: TGTGCCAGCAGTTTATCCTCTGGGCAGGATTACTATGGCTACACCTTC.